This T cell receptor (beta chain) was observed in a study of blood T cell repertoires in COVID-19 (TCRdb year 2020). Context from the whole study: Samples covering the acute and convalescent phases of COVID-19 were provided by collaborators in the United States, Italy and Spain. The material from the prospective study consisted of cDNA or gDNA derived from T cells, B-cell-depleted T cells, or PBMCs. Deeply sampled blood TCRbeta repertoires from subjects exposed to, actively infected with, or recovered from COVID-19 were included in the dataset. Where HLA class I and class II types were available, the types were taken from metadata supplied by the sample provider, not from assay-based typing. The samples were drawn from two sources: the first 160 participants of the ongoing ImmuneRACE study, and 1,000 to 1,500 subjects contributed by 6 global collaborators. The sample metadata nearly always contained a de-identified subject ID, COVID-19 status, age in years and sex. The repertoires were released in a freely available public database intended as a resource for research on the immune response to SARS-CoV-2. Overall results and qualifications from the work: The quantity of clinical and demographic metadata differed by source and by participant and was supplied without curation.

The germline V gene provides CDR1 MDHEN and CDR2 SYDVKM. V is cut back by 5 bases and J by 2 bases, with 5 bases in the junction unmatched. From cysteine to phenylalanine, the CDR3 is 14 amino acids long. Kept here is only the CDR3 DNA, which spans 42 bases and is read in frame from base 1. At one collaborating source in Seattle, patients were enrolled during active infection and were followed longitudinally through the course of disease. Collaborating institutions collected whole blood in K2EDTA tubes following their own protocols. For TCRbeta analysis, collaborators shipped samples in one of three forms: frozen whole blood, isolated PBMCs, or DNA extracted from either of those sample types. TCRbeta CDR3 regions were amplified from genomic DNA by means of the immunoSEQ Assay, a bias-controlled multiplex PCR. In the authors' own workflow: The number of nucleated cells in each sample was estimated by amplification of reference gene primers within the assay. To quantify the absolute abundance of each unique TCRbeta CDR3 rearrangement, sequence reads were collapsed and filtered. For each sample, productive Simpson clonality was calculated as the square root of Simpson's diversity index across productive rearrangements. Drawn from immuneACCESS, this table holds only the in-frame rearrangements with V and J called that TCRdb kept. Clones are partly lost; checked studies trace under half to an unresolved V gene and leave the rest unexplained. D and trimming were read from the DNA, whereas the V and J calls and clone size are those reported in that table. The sample contains about 160,000 clones, under 85% of them found a single time. Less than 8% of the sample comes from the top ten.

On this clone itself: Its antigen is unknown. No much larger clonotype is one base removed from it; base qualities were not supplied.

This chain is built from TRBV28 and TRBJ2-7; 8 central nucleotides agree with TRBD1. Source material: peripheral blood. This TCR derives from an elderly man with COVID-19, enrolled during active disease. The CDR3 protein sequence reads: CASSPPDRAYEQYF. The sequenced DNA: TGTGCCAGCAGTCCCCCGGACAGGGCCTACGAGCAGTACTTC.